What follows is one T cell receptor (beta chain) and its context. What it binds is unknown. The record originates from a study of cytomegalovirus exposure and HLA in healthy donors. Background on the study: HLA-typed donors were the source of around 87 million unique TCRs, which an early data release held. Study findings and constraints: What was likely a sequencing artifact was a cluster of highly shared sequence variants. In presence/absence analyses, roughly uniform sequencing depth across donors was assumed. Certain indistinguishable V segments, among them TRBV6-2 and TRBV6-3, were excluded.

V dropped 6 bases and J dropped 3; count of bases not matched to a gene: 6. The CDR3 spans 15 residues. The germline CDR1 and CDR2 sequences are SNHLY and FYNNEI. Primers for the PCR totalled 60 Vbeta and 13 Jbeta. Clones were sequenced by immunoSEQ multiplex PCR, and TCRdb holds only the in-frame ones, with some missing. The table shows about 160,000 clones, with roughly 80% occurring only once. This sequence originates from a man aged 25 to 40 in good health and CMV-seropositive. The sample consisted of PBMCs. The chain recombines TRBV2 with TRBJ2-5; TRBD2 agrees at 11 bases. Here the CDR3 reads CASRGGTSGKETQYF. The CDR3, as DNA: TGTGCCAGCAGGGGGGGGACTAGCGGAAAAGAGACCCAGTACTTC.